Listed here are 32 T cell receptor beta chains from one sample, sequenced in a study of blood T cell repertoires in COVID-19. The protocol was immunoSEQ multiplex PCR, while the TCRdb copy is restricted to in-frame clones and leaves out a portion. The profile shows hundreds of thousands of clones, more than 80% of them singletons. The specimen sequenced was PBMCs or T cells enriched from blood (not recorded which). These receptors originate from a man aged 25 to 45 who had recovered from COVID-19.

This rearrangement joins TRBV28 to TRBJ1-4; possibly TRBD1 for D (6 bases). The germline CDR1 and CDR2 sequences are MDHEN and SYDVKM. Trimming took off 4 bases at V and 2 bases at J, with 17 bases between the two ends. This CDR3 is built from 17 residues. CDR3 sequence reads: CASSYAQGLPTNEKLFF. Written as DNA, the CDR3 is TGTGCCAGCAGTTACGCACAGGGTCTGCCTACTAATGAAAAACTGTTTTTT.

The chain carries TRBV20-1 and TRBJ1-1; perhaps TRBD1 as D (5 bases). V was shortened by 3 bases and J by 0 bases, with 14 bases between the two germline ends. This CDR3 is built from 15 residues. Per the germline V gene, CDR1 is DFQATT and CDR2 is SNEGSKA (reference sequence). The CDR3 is CSASKAGHMNTEAFF. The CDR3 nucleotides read TGCAGTGCTAGTAAGGCAGGGCACATGAACACTGAAGCTTTCTTT.

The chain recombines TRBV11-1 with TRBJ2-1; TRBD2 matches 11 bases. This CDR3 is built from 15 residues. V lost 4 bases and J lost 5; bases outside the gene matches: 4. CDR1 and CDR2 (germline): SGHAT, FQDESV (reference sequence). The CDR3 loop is CASSSRLAGNNEQFF. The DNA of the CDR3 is TGTGCCAGCAGCTCACGACTAGCGGGAAACAATGAGCAGTTCTTC.

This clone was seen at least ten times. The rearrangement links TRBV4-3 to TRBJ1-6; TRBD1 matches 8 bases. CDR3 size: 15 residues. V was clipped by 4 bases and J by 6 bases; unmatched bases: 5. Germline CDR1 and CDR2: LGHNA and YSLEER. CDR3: CASSPQGAGNSPLHF. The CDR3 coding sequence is TGCGCCAGCAGCCCTCAGGGGGCGGGTAATTCACCCCTCCACTTT.

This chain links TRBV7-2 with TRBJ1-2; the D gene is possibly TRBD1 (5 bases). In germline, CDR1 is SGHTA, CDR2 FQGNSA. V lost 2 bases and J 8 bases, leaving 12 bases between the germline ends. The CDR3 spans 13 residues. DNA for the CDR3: TGTGCCAGCAGCTTACAACAGGTCTGGGGCTACACCTTC. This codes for CASSLQQVWGYTF.

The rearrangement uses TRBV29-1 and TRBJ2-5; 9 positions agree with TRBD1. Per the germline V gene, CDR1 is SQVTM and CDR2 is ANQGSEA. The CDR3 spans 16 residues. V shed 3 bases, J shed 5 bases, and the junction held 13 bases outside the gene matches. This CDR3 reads CSVDAAQTGGLETQYF. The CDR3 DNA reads TGCAGCGTTGATGCAGCACAGACAGGGGGGTTGGAGACCCAGTACTTC.

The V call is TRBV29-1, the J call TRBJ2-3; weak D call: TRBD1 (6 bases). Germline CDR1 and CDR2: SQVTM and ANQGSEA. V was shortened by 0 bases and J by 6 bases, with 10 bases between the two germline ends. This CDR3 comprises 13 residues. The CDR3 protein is CSVEDLRGDTQYF. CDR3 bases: TGCAGCGTTGAAGATTTGAGGGGGGATACGCAGTATTTT.

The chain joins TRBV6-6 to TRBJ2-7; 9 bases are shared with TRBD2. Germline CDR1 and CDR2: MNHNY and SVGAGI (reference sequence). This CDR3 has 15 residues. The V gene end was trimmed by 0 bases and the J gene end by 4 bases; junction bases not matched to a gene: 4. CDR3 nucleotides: TGTGCCAGCAGTTACTCAAATAGCGGGAGTTACGAGCAGTACTTC. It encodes CASSYSNSGSYEQYF.

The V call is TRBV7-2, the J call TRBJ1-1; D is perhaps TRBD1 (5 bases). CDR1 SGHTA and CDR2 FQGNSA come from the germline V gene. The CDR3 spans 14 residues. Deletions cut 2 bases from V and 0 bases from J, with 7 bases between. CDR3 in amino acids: CASSLRQLNTEAFF. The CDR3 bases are TGTGCCAGCAGCTTAAGACAGTTGAACACTGAAGCTTTCTTT.

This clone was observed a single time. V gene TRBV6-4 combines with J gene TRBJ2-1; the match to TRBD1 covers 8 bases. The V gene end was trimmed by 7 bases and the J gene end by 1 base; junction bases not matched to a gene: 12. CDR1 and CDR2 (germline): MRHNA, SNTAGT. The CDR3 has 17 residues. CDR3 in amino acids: CASNAPAGQGSYNEQFF. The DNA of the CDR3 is TGTGCCAGCAATGCCCCGGCCGGACAGGGATCCTACAATGAGCAGTTCTTC.

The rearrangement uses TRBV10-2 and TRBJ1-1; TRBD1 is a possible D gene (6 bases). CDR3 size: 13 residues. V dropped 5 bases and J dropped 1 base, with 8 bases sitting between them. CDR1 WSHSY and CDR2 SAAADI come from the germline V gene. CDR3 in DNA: TGCGCCAGCAGTTTAGGGGGGAACACTGAAGCTTTCTTT. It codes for CASSLGGNTEAFF.

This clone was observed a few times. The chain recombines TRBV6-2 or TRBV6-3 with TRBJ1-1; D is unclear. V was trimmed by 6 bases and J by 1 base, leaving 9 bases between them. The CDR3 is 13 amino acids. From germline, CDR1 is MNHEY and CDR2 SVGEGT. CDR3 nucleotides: TGTGCCAGCAGCGACATGGGGAACACTGAAGCTTTCTTT. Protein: CASSDMGNTEAFF.

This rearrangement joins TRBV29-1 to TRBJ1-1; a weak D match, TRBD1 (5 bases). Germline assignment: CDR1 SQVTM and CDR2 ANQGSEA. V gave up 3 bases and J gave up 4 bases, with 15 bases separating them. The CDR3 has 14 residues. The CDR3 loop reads CSVDPARVSTEAFF. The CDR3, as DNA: TGCAGCGTTGACCCCGCCAGGGTGAGCACTGAAGCTTTCTTT.

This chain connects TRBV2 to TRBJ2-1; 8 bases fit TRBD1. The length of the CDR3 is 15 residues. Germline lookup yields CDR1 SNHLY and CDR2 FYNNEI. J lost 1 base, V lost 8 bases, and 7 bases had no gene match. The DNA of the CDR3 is TGTGCCAGCCGACAGGGGACCGGGTCCTACAATGAGCAGTTCTTC. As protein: CASRQGTGSYNEQFF. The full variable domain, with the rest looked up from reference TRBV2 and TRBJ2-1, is EPEVTQTPSHQVTQMGQEVILRCVPISNHLYFYWYRQILGQKVEFLVSFYNNEISEKSEIFDDQFSVERPDGSNFTLKIRSTKLEDSAMYFCASRQGTGSYNEQFFGPGTRLTVL.

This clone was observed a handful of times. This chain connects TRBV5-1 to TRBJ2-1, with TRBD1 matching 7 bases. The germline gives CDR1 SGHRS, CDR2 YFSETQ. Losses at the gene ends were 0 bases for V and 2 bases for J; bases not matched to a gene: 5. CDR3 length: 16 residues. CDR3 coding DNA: TGCGCCAGCAGCTTGGCTACCGGGACAGCCTACAATGAGCAGTTCTTC. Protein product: CASSLATGTAYNEQFF.

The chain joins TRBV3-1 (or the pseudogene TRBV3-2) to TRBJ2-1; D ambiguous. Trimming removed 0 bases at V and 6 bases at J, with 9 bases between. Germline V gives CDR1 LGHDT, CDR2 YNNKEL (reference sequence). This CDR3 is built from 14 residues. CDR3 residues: CASSQDSSGNEQFF. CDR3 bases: TGTGCCAGCAGCCAAGATTCATCCGGCAATGAGCAGTTCTTC.

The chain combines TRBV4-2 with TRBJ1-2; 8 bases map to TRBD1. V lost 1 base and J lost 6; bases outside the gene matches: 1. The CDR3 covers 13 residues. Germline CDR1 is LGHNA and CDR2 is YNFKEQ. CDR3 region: CASSQGTGNGYTF. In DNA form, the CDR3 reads TGTGCCAGCAGCCAAGGGACAGGGAATGGCTACACCTTC.

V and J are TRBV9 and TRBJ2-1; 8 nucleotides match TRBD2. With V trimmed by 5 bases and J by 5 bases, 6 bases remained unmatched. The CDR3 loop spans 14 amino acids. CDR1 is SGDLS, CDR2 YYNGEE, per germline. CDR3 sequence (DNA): TGTGCCAGCAGTGTCGGGAGGGAAAACAATGAGCAGTTCTTC. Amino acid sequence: CASSVGRENNEQFF.

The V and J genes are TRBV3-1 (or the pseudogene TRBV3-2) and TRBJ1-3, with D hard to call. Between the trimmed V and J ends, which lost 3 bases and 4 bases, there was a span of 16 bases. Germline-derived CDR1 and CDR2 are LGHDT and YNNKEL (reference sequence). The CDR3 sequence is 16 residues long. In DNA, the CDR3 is TGTGCCAGCAGCCACAAAAGGAGCCGGGGAGGAAACACCATATATTTT. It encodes CASSHKRSRGGNTIYF.

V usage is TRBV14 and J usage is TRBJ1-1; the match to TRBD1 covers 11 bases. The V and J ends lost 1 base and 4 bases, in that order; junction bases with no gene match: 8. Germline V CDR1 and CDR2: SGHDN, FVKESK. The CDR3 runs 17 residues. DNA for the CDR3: TGTGCCAGCAGCCAAGCCGGACAGGGGGCGCAGGCCACTGAAGCTTTCTTT. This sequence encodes CASSQAGQGAQATEAFF.

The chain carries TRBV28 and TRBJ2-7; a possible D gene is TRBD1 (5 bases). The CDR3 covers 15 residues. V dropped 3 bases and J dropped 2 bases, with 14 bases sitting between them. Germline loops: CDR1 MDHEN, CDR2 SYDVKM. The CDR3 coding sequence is TGTGCCAGCAGTTTGCGCCTCGGCAGGGCCTACGAGCAGTACTTC. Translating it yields CASSLRLGRAYEQYF.

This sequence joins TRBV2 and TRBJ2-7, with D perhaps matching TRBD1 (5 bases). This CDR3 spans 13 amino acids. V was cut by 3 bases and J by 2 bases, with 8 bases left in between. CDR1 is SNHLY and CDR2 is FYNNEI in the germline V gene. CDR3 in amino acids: CASSEQGTYEQYF. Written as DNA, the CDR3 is TGTGCCAGCAGTGAGCAGGGAACCTACGAGCAGTACTTC.

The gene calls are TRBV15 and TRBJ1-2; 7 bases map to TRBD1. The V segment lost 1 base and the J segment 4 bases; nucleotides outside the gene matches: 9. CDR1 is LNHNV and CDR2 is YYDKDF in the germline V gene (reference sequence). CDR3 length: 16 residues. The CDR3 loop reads CATSRGGTEDVYGYTF. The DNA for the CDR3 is TGTGCCACCAGCAGAGGCGGGACAGAGGACGTCTATGGCTACACCTTC.

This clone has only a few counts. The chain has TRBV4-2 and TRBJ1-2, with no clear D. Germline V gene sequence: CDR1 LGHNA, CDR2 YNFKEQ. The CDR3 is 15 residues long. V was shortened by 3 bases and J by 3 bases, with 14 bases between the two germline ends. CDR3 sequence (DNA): TGTGCCAGCAGCCACAGACAACCCGGGGACTATGGCTACACCTTC. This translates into CASSHRQPGDYGYTF.

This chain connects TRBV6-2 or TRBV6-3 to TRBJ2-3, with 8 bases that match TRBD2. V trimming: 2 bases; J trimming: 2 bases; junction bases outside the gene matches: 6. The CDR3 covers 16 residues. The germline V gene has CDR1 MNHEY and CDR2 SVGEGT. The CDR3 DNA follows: TGTGCCAGCAGTTACGATATTAGCGGGGACACAGATACGCAGTATTTT. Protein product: CASSYDISGDTDTQYF.

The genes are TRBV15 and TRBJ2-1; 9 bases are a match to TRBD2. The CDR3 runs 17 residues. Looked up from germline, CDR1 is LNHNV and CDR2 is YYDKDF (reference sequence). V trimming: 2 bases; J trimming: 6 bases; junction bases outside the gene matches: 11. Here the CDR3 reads CATSRKGLAIGSNEQFF. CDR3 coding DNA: TGTGCCACCAGCAGAAAGGGACTAGCCATTGGAAGCAATGAGCAGTTCTTC.

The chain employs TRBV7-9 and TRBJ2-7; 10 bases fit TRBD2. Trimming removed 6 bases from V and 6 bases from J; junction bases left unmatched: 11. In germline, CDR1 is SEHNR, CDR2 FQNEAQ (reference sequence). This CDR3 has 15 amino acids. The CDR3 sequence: CASSIPGLASPEQYF. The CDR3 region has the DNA TGTGCCAGCAGTATACCGGGACTAGCGTCCCCCGAGCAGTACTTC.

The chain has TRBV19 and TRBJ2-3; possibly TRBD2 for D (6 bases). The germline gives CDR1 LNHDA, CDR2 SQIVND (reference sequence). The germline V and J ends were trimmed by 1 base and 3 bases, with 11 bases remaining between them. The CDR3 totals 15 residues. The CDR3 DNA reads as TGTGCCAGTAGTATAGTGCGGGATGGTACAGATACGCAGTATTTT. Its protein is CASSIVRDGTDTQYF. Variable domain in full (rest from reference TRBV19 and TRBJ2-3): DGGITQSPKYLFRKEGQNVTLSCEQNLNHDAMYWYRQDPGQGLRLIYYSQIVNDFQKGDIAEGYSVSREKKESFPLTVTSAQKNPTAFYLCASSIVRDGTDTQYFGPGTRLTVL.

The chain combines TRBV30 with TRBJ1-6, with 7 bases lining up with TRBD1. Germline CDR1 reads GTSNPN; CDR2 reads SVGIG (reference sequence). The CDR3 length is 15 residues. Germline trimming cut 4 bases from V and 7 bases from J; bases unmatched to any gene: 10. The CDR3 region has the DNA TGTGCCTGGACAGAAATCGACAGGGTAAATTCACCCCTCCACTTT. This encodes CAWTEIDRVNSPLHF.

The CDR3: CASSSDERTGGRHEQYF. Here the CDR3 DNA reads TGTGCCAGCAGCTCAGACGAAAGGACAGGGGGGCGTCACGAGCAGTACTTC. V gene TRBV13 combines with J gene TRBJ2-7; 10 bases fit TRBD1. Germline trimming cut 4 bases from V and 5 bases from J; bases unmatched to any gene: 14. The CDR3 covers 17 residues. CDR1 and CDR2 (germline): PRHDT, FYEKMQ (reference sequence).

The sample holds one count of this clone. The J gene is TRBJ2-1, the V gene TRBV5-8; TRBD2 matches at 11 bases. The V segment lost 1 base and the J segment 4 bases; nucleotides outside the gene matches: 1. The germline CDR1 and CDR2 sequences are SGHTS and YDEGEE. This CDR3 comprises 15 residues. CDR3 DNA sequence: TGTGCCAGCAGCTTGATAGCGGGAGGGTACAATGAGCAGTTCTTC. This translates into CASSLIAGGYNEQFF.

CDR3 nucleotides: TGCGCCAGCAGCCGACAGGGGGCAAATCAGCCCCAGCATTTT. Translation: CASSRQGANQPQHF. The J gene is TRBJ1-5, the V gene TRBV4-1, with 10 bases fitting TRBD1. Trimming cost V 4 bases and J 4 bases; bases outside gene matches: 1. This CDR3 is 14 amino acids long. The germline CDR1 and CDR2 sequences are MGHRA and YSYEKL.